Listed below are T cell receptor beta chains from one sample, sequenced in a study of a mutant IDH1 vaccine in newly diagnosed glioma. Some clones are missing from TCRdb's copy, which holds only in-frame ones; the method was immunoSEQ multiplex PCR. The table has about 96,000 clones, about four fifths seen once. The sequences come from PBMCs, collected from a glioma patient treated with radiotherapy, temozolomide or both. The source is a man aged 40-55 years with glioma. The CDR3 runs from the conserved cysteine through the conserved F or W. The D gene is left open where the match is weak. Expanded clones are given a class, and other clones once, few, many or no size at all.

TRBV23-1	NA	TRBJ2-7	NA	CASSLPFTKYEQYF	TGCGCCAGCAGTCTCCCTTTTACCAAATACGAGCAGTACTTC
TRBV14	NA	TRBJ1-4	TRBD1	CASSQWTGGDVEKLFF	TGTGCCAGCAGCCAGTGGACAGGGGGAGATGTTGAAAAACTGTTTTTT
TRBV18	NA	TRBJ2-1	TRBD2	CASSLGLAGPRSYNEQFF	TGTGCCAGCTCACTAGGACTAGCGGGGCCCCGTTCCTACAATGAGCAGTTCTTC
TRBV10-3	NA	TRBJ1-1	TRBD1	CAINQGAHTEAFF	TGTGCCATCAACCAGGGGGCGCACACTGAAGCTTTCTTT
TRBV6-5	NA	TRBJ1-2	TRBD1	CASSYSRGRPNYGYTF	TGTGCCAGCAGTTACTCGAGGGGGCGGCCTAACTATGGCTACACCTTC
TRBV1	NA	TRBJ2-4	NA	CTSSPRVLAKNIQYF	TGCACCAGCAGCCCGAGAGTTCTAGCCAAAAACATTCAGTACTTC
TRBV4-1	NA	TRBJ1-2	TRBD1	CASSRGTGRSGYTF	TGCGCCAGCAGCCGGGGGACAGGGCGTAGTGGCTACACCTTC
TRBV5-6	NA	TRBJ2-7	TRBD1	CASSTGQGESYEQYF	TGTGCCAGCAGCACCGGACAGGGGGAGTCCTACGAGCAGTACTTC
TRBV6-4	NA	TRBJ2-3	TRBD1	CASSAETGRGDTQYF	TGTGCCAGCAGTGCCGAGACAGGGAGAGGGGATACGCAGTATTTT
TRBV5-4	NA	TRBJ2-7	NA	CASSSPRGPPYEQYF	TGTGCCAGCAGCTCCCCCAGGGGCCCACCCTACGAGCAGTACTTC
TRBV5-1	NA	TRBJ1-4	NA	CASSLAGTPNEKLFF	TGCGCCAGCAGCTTGGCAGGGACACCCAATGAAAAACTGTTTTTT
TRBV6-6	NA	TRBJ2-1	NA	CATQANNEQFF	TGTGCCACCCAGGCGAACAATGAGCAGTTCTTC
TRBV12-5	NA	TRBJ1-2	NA	CASGPLRGGYTF	TGTGCTAGTGGCCCGTTACGGGGCGGCTACACCTTC
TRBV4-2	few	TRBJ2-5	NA	CASSQSSGKETQYF	TGTGCCAGCAGCCAATCGAGCGGAAAAGAGACCCAGTACTTC
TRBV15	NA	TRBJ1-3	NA	CATSSWPINTIYF	TGTGCCACCAGCAGTTGGCCTATAAACACCATATATTTT
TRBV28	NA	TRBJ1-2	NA	CASSLVSRRDILNYGYTF	TGTGCCAGCAGTTTAGTATCCCGCCGGGACATCCTAAACTATGGCTACACCTTC
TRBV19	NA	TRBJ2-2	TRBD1	CASTGQGVVTGELFF	TGTGCCAGTACCGGACAGGGGGTGGTCACCGGGGAGCTGTTTTTT
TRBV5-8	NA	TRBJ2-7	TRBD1	CASSFQGAYSYEQYF	TGTGCCAGCAGCTTCCAGGGGGCTTACTCCTACGAGCAGTACTTC
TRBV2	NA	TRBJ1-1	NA	CASSDVGGTTEAFF	TGTGCCAGCAGTGATGTGGGGGGGACCACTGAAGCTTTCTTT
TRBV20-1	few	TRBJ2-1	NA	CSATPYNEQFF	TGCAGTGCTACTCCGTACAATGAGCAGTTCTTC
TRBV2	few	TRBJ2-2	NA	CASGRNGELFF	TGTGCCAGCGGTCGGAACGGGGAGCTGTTTTTT
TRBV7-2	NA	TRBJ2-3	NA	CASSLDGRRRDTQYF	TGTGCCAGCAGCTTAGATGGGCGGCGCAGAGATACGCAGTATTTT
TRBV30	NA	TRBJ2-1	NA	CAWSVQAQSRSKGQFF	TGTGCCTGGAGTGTACAAGCTCAGAGCCGCTCCAAGGGGCAGTTCTTC
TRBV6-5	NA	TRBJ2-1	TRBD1	CASRTGTGLDEQFF	TGTGCCAGCAGGACCGGGACAGGGCTAGATGAGCAGTTCTTC
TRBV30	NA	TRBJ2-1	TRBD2	CAWSWELAETNNEQFF	TGTGCCTGGAGTTGGGAACTAGCGGAGACGAATAATGAGCAGTTCTTC
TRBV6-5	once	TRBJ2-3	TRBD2	CASSYSSIGRADTQYF	TGTGCCAGCAGTTACTCGAGTATCGGGAGGGCAGATACGCAGTATTTT
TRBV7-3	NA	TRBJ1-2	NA	CASEPLGAQGNGYTF	TGTGCCAGCGAGCCTCTTGGTGCCCAGGGTAATGGCTACACCTTC
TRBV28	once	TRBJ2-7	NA	CASSSLFSSHNAYEQYF	TGTGCCAGCAGCTCTTTATTCTCAAGCCACAACGCCTACGAGCAGTACTTC
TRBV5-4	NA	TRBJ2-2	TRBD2	CASSLVSGRAIGELFF	TGTGCCAGCAGCTTGGTGAGCGGGAGGGCCATCGGGGAGCTGTTTTTT
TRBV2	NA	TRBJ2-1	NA	CASRPDRYGGESYNEQFF	TGTGCCAGCCGTCCGGACCGTTATGGAGGGGAGTCCTACAATGAGCAGTTCTTC
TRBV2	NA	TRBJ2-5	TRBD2	CASVRSGGALKTQYF	TGTGCCAGCGTACGAAGCGGGGGGGCCCTAAAGACCCAGTACTTC
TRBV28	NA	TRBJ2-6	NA	CASSSRHSGANVLTF	TGTGCCAGCAGCTCGAGGCACTCTGGGGCCAACGTCCTGACTTTC
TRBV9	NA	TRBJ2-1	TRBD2	CASSDRLAGNEQFF	TGTGCCAGCAGCGACAGACTAGCGGGCAATGAGCAGTTCTTC
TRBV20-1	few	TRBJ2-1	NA	CSARLLNEQFF	TGCAGTGCTAGACTTCTCAATGAGCAGTTCTTC
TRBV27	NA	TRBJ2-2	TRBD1	CATWDRGRGELFF	TGTGCCACCTGGGACAGGGGTAGAGGGGAGCTGTTTTTT
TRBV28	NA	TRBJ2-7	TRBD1	CASRQTGGNGEQYF	TGTGCCAGCAGACAGACAGGGGGGAACGGCGAGCAGTACTTC
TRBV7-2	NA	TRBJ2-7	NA	CASSFNRQSYEQYF	TGTGCCAGCAGCTTTAACCGACAGAGCTACGAGCAGTACTTC
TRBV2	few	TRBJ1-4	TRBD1	CASRGLWTGEEKLFF	TGTGCCAGCAGGGGGTTGTGGACAGGAGAAGAAAAACTGTTTTTT
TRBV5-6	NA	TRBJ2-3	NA	CASSPTGHLGDTQYF	TGTGCCAGCAGCCCGACGGGGCACCTTGGCGATACGCAGTATTTT
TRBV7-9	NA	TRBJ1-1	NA	CASSPTGNSEAFF	TGTGCCAGCAGCCCTACAGGGAACTCTGAAGCTTTCTTT
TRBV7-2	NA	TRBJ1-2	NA	CASSHSGVTNYGYTF	TGTGCCAGCAGCCATTCAGGGGTGACCAACTATGGCTACACCTTC
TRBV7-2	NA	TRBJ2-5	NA	CASSFGREAMETQYF	TGTGCCAGCAGCTTCGGACGCGAGGCGATGGAGACCCAGTACTTC
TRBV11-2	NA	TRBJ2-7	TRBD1	CASSRGQGVHGGYEQYF	TGTGCCAGCAGCCGCGGACAGGGAGTTCATGGGGGCTACGAGCAGTACTTC
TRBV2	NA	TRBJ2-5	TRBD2	CAIIAGGGETQYF	TGTGCCATCATAGCGGGAGGCGGGGAGACCCAGTACTTC
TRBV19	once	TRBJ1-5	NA	CASTMYGLSNQPQHF	TGTGCCAGTACTATGTACGGGCTTAGCAATCAGCCCCAGCATTTT
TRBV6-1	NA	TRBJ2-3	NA	CASSALGDSINRTDTQYF	TGTGCCAGCAGTGCCTTAGGAGACTCAATCAATCGCACAGATACGCAGTATTTT
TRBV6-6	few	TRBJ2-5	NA	CASSYDSQEGETQYF	TGTGCCAGCAGTTACGACAGTCAAGAAGGAGAGACCCAGTACTTC
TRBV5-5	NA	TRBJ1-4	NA	CASSQEAVTGRKEKLFF	TGTGCCAGCAGCCAAGAGGCGGTAACAGGGAGGAAAGAAAAACTGTTTTTT
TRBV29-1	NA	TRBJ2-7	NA	CSAATGNEQYF	TGCAGCGCCGCAACAGGGAACGAGCAGTACTTC